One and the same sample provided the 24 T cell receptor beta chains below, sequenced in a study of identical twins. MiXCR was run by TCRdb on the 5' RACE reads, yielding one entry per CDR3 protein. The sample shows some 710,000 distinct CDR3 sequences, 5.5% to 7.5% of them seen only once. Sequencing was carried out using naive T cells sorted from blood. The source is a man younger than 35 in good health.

CDR3 nucleotide sequence: TGTGCCAGCAGCCTCGGTGGGGACAGGGGCTACAATGAGCAGTTCTTC. Its protein product is CASSLGGDRGYNEQFF. The rearrangement uses TRBV9 and TRBJ2-1; 10 bases align to TRBD1. The CDR3 is 16 amino acids. Germline lookup yields CDR1 SGDLS and CDR2 YYNGEE. Unmatched junction bases numbered 7, after V lost 4 bases and J lost 3 bases. The whole variable domain, remainder taken from reference TRBV9 and TRBJ2-1, is DSGVTQTPKHLITATGQRVTLRCSPRSGDLSVYWYQQSLDQGLQFLIQYYNGEERAKGNILERFSAQQFPDLHSELNLSSLELGDSALYFCASSLGGDRGYNEQFFGPGTRLTVL.

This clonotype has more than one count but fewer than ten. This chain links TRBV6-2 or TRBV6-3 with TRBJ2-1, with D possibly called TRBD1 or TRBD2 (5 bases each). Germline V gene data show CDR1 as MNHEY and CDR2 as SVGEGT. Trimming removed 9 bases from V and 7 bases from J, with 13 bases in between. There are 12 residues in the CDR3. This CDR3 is CASRDQRNEQFF. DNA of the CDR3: TGTGCCAGTCGGGACCAGCGTAATGAGCAGTTCTTC.

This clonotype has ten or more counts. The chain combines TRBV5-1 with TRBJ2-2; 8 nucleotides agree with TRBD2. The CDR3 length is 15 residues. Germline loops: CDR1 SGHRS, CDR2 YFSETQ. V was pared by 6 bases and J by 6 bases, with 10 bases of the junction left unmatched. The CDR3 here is CASTPGLAIAGELFF. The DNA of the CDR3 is TGCGCCAGCACACCTGGACTAGCAATCGCCGGGGAGCTGTTTTTT.

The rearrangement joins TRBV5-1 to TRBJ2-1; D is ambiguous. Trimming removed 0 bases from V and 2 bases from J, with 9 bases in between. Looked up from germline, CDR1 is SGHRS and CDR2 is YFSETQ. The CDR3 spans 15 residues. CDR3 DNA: TGCGCCAGCAGCTTGGAGACCCATACCTACAATGAGCAGTTCTTC. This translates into CASSLETHTYNEQFF. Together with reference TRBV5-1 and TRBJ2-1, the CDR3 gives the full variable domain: KAGVTQTPRYLIKTRGQQVTLSCSPISGHRSVSWYQQTPGQGLQFLFEYFSETQRNKGNFPGRFSGRQFSNSRSEMNVSTLELGDSALYLCASSLETHTYNEQFFGPGTRLTVL.

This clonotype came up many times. The CDR3 here is CSGQGSATGELFF. In DNA form, the CDR3 reads TGCAGCGGACAGGGGTCTGCGACCGGGGAGCTGTTTTTT. This sequence joins TRBV29-1 and TRBJ2-2, with 8 positions matching TRBD1. Germline V gene lookup returns CDR1 SQVTM and CDR2 ANQGSEA. The CDR3 has 13 amino acids. V was pared by 7 bases and J by 5 bases, with 6 bases of the junction left unmatched.

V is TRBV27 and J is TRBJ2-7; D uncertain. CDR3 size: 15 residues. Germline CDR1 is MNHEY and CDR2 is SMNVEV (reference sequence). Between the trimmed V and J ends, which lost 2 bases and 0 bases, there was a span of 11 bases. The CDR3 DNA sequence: TGTGCCAGCAGTTTACGGCCCCTTAGCTCCTACGAGCAGTACTTC. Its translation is CASSLRPLSSYEQYF.

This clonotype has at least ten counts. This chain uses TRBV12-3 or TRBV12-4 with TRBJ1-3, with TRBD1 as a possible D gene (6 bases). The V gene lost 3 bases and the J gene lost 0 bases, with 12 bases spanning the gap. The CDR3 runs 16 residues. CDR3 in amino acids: CASSLGAAFSGNTIYF. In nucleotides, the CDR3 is TGTGCCAGCAGTTTGGGGGCCGCCTTCTCTGGAAACACCATATATTTT.

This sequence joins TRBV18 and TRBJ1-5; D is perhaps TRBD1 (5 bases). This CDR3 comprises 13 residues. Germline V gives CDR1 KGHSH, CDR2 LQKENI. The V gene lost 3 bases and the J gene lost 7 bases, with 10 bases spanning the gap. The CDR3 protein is CASSPQGHQPQHF. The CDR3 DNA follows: TGTGCCAGCTCACCGCAGGGCCACCAGCCCCAGCATTTT.

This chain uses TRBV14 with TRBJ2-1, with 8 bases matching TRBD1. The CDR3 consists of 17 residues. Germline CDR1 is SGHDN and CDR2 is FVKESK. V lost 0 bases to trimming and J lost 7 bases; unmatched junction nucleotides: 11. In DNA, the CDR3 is TGTGCCAGCAGCCAAGATCCCGGGACAGGATGGGGGAATGAGCAGTTCTTC. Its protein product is CASSQDPGTGWGNEQFF.

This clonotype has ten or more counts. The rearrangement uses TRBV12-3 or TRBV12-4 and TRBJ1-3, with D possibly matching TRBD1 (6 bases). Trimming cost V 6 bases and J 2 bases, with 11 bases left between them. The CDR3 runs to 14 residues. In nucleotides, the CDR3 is TGTGCCAGCAGCTACACAGGGACTGGAAACACCATATATTTT. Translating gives CASSYTGTGNTIYF.

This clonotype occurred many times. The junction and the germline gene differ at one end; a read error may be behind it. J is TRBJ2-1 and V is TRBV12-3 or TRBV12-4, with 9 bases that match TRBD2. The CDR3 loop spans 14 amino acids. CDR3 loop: CASSIAGVANEQFF. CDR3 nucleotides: TGTGCCAGCAGTATAGCGGGAGTCGCCAATGAGCAGTTCTTC.

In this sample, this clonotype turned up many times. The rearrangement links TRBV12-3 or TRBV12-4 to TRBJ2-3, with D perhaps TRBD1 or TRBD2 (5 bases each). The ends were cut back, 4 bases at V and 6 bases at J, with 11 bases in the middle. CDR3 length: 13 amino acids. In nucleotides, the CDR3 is TGTGCCAGCAGTTCCGAGGGGTGGGATACGCAGTATTTT. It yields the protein CASSSEGWDTQYF.

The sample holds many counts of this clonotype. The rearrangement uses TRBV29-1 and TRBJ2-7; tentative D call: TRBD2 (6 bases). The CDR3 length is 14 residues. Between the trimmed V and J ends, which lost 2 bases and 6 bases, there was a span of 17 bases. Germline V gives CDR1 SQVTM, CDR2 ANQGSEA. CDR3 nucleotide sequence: TGCAGCGTTGAATACCCCGGGACGACTAGCGAGCAGTACTTC. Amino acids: CSVEYPGTTSEQYF.

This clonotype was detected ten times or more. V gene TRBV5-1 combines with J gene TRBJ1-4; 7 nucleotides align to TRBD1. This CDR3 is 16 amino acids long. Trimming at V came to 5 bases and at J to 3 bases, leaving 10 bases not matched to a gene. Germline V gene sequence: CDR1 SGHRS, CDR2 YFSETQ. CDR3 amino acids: CASRSGPDRANEKLFF. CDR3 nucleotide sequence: TGCGCCAGCAGATCTGGCCCTGACAGGGCTAATGAAAAACTGTTTTTT.

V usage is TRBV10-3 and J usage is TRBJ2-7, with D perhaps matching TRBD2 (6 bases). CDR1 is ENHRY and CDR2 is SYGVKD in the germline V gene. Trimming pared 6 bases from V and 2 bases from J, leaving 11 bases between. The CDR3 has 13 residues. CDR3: CAISGDWTYEQYF. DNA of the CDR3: TGTGCCATCAGCGGGGACTGGACCTACGAGCAGTACTTC.

The CDR3 sequence: CSASLLRLAGSTDTQYF. DNA for the CDR3: TGCAGTGCTAGTCTTTTGAGGCTAGCGGGAAGCACAGATACGCAGTATTTT. The chain is built from TRBV20-1 and TRBJ2-3; 9 bases map to TRBD2. The V and J ends lost 3 bases and 0 bases, in that order; junction bases with no gene match: 10. The CDR3 covers 17 residues. Germline lookup yields CDR1 DFQATT and CDR2 SNEGSKA (reference sequence).

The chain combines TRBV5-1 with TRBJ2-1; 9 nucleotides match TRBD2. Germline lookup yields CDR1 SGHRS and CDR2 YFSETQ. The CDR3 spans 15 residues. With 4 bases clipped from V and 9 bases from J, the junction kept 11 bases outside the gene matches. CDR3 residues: CASSVTGTSLGEQFF. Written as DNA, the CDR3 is TGCGCCAGCAGCGTAACCGGGACTAGCCTGGGTGAGCAGTTCTTC.

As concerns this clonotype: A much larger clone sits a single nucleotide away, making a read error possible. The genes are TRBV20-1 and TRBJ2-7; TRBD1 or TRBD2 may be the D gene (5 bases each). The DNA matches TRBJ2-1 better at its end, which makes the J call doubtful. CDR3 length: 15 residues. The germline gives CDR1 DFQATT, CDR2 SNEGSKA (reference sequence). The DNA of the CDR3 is TGCAGTGCTAGTACCATCGGGACGGCTCTTACCGAGCAGTTCTTC. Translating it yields CSASTIGTALTEQFF.

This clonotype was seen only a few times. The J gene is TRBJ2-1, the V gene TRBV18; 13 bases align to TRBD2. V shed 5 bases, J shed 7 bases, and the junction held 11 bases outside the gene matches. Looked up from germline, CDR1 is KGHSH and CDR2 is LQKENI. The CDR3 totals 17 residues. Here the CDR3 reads CASSSGLAGPTGNEQFF. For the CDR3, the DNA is TGTGCCAGCTCATCGGGACTAGCGGGACCGACGGGGAATGAGCAGTTCTTC. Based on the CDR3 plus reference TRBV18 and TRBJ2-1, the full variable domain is NAGVMQNPRHLVRRRGQEARLRCSPMKGHSHVYWYRQLPEEGLKFMVYLQKENIIDESGMPKERFSAEFPKEGPSILRIQQVVRGDSAAYFCASSSGLAGPTGNEQFFGPGTRLTVL.

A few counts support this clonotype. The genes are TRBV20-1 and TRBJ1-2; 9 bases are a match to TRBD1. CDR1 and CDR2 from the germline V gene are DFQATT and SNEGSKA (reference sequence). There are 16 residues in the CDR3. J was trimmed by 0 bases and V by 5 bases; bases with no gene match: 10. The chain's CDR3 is CSALTGQGIANYGYTF. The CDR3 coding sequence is TGCAGTGCTTTAACCGGACAGGGGATAGCTAACTATGGCTACACCTTC.

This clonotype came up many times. CDR3 bases: TGTGCCAGCAGCTTAGTGGCAAACACCTATCAAGAGACCCAGTACTTC. Protein: CASSLVANTYQETQYF. This rearrangement joins TRBV7-2 to TRBJ2-5; D remains ambiguous. The CDR3 length is 16 residues. The germline V gene has CDR1 SGHTA and CDR2 FQGNSA. V dropped 1 base and J dropped 2 bases, with 14 bases sitting between them. Looking up the rest from reference TRBV7-2 and TRBJ2-5 gives the full variable domain: GAGVSQSPSNKVTEKGKDVELRCDPISGHTALYWYRQSLGQGLEFLIYFQGNSAPDKSGLPSDRFSAERTGGSVSTLTIQRTQQEDSAVYLCASSLVANTYQETQYFGPGTRLLVL.

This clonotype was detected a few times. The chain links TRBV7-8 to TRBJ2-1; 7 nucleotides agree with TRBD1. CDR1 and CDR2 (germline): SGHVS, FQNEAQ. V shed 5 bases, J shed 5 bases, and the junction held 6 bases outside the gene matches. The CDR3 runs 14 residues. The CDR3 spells CASSPMGTDNEQFF. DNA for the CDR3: TGTGCCAGCAGCCCCATGGGGACAGACAATGAGCAGTTCTTC.

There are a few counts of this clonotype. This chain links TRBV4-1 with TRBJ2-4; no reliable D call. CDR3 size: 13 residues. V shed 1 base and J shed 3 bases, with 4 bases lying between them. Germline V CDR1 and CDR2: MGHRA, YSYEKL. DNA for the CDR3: TGCGCCAGCAGCCAAGTCGGCAAAAACATTCAGTACTTC. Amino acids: CASSQVGKNIQYF.

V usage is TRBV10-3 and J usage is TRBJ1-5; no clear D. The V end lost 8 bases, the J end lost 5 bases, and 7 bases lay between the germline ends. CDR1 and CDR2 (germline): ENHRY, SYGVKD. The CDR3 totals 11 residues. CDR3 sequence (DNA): TGTGCCATCGGAAGGGATCAGCCCCAGCATTTT. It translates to CAIGRDQPQHF.